This T cell receptor beta chain was recorded in a study of cytotoxic CD8 clonotypes in ibrutinib-treated CLL. Study as a whole: Sequencing produced an average of 255,043 productive templates and tens of thousands of productive rearrangements per sample.

Study results and limitations: Ibrutinib response saw clonality rise, and progression saw it return toward baseline. Public clonotypes proved infrequent, and on treatment they shrank or remained steady.

Only in-frame clones appear in the TCRdb table, and some are missing; sequencing was by immunoSEQ multiplex PCR. The sample holds around 40,000 clones, just over 70% seen once. Note on this clone: Its antigen is not identified. The same CDR3 arises from other DNA sequences in this sample as well.

The TCR comes from a human donor with chronic lymphocytic leukemia. The material was PBMCs, obtained at disease progression, from a patient treated with ibrutinib.

CDR3 in amino acids: CASSEGDTGELFF. For the CDR3, the DNA is TGTGCCAGCAGTGAGGGGGACACCGGGGAGCTGTTTTTT. The chain links TRBV6-4 to TRBJ2-2, with D perhaps TRBD1 or TRBD2 (5 bases each). The CDR3 contains 13 residues. V gave up 3 bases and J gave up 3 bases, with 5 bases separating them. Germline-derived CDR1 and CDR2 are MRHNA and SNTAGT.